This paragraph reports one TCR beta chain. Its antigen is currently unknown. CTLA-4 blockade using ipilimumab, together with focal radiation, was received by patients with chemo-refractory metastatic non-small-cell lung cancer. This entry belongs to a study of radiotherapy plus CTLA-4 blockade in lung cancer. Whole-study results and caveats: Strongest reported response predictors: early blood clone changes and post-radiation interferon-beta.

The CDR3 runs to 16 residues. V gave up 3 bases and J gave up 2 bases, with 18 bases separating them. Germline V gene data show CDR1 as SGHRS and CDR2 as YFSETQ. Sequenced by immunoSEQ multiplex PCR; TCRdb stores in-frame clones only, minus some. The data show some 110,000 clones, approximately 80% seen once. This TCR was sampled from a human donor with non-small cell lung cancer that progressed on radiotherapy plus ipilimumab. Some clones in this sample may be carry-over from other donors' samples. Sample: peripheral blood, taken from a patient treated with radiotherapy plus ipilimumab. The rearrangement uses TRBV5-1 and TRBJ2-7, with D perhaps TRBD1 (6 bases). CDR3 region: CASSSPGHGAPYEQYF. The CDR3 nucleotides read TGCGCCAGCAGCTCCCCGGGACACGGGGCCCCCTACGAGCAGTACTTC.